This TCR beta chain comes out of a study of T cell repertoires in cytomegalovirus infection. Across the study: Public TCR beta signature analysis indicated the presence of both CMV infection and matching HLA type.

To note about this clonotype: The target antigen is unknown. A much larger clone lies a single base off, so this may be a read error.

Overall study findings and caveats: CMV carriers with the relevant HLA were identified by cumulative public TCR beta family frequency.

J lost 4 bases, V lost 6 bases, and 9 bases had no gene match. There are 14 residues in the CDR3. Germline V gene lookup returns CDR1 SNHLY and CDR2 FYNNEI. Via MiXCR, TCRdb re-called the reads, giving one row per CDR3 protein. The sample contains around 210,000 distinct CDR3 sequences, 6% to 8% of which appear only once. The V and J genes are TRBV2 and TRBJ2-7, with 7 bases matching TRBD1. This clonotype originated in a human donor in good health (CMV status not recorded). Some clones in this sample may be carry-over from other donors' samples. Sequenced: PBMCs. CDR3 region: CASSTWTGFYEQYF. CDR3 nucleotides: TGTGCCAGCAGCACCTGGACAGGTTTTTACGAGCAGTACTTC.